These 27 T cell receptor beta chains were all obtained from the same sample, sequenced in a study of T cells after yellow fever vaccination. TCRdb processed the 5' RACE reads anew with MiXCR; each CDR3 protein has one entry. The sample carries approximately 74,000 distinct CDR3 sequences, approximately 6.2% recorded once. Specimen: CD4+ T cells sorted from PBMCs, collected roughly 15 days after the first yellow fever vaccination. These receptors all come from a man aged 18 to 30 who received the YFV17D yellow fever vaccine.

This clonotype was observed a handful of times. The J gene is TRBJ2-3, the V gene TRBV5-1; D may be TRBD1 or TRBD2 (6 bases each). V shed 4 bases and J shed 1 base, with 16 bases lying between them. The CDR3 has 16 residues. Germline V gene sequence: CDR1 SGHRS, CDR2 YFSETQ. The chain's CDR3 is CASSAITGGRTDTQYF. The CDR3 DNA reads TGCGCCAGCAGCGCCATAACCGGGGGCCGCACAGATACGCAGTATTTT.

As to this clonotype: A much more abundant neighbour one base away suggests this may be a read error. V usage is TRBV5-1 and J usage is TRBJ1-4; maybe TRBD1 (5 bases). CDR3 length equals 14 residues. Germline-derived CDR1 and CDR2 are SGHRS and YFSETQ. CDR3 coding DNA: TGCGCCAGCAGCTTACAGGTGACTAGTGAAAAACTGTTTTTT. Translated: CASSLQVTSEKLFF.

This clonotype was detected ten times or more. V and J are TRBV6-2 or TRBV6-3 and TRBJ2-7, with D possibly TRBD1 on 6 matching bases. CDR1 MNHEY and CDR2 SVGEGT come from the germline V gene. The V end was cut by 2 bases, the J end by 11 bases, with 16 bases between. CDR3 length equals 13 residues. The CDR3: CASSYRDTRHEYV. In DNA form, the CDR3 reads TGTGCCAGCAGTTACCGGGACACCCGCCACGAGTACGTC.

This clonotype has at least ten counts. The chain couples TRBV7-7 to TRBJ2-2; 8 bases are a match to TRBD2. The V segment lost 4 bases and the J segment 0 bases; nucleotides outside the gene matches: 4. Germline CDR1 and CDR2: SSHAT and FNYEAQ (reference sequence). This CDR3 comprises 16 residues. CDR3 region: CASSSVAGSNTGELFF. The CDR3 nucleotides are TGTGCCAGCAGCTCAGTAGCGGGGTCGAACACCGGGGAGCTGTTTTTT.

The chain recombines TRBV5-4 with TRBJ2-7, with 9 bases fitting TRBD1. The germline CDR1 and CDR2 sequences are SGHNT and YYREEE (reference sequence). The CDR3 is made up of 15 amino acids. V lost 4 bases to trimming and J lost 2 bases; unmatched junction nucleotides: 7. Here the CDR3 DNA reads TGTGCCAGCAGCCCGGACGGGACAGGGACCTACGAGCAGTACTTC. Translated: CASSPDGTGTYEQYF.

Ten or more counts support this clonotype. The rearrangement joins TRBV5-1 to TRBJ2-3; TRBD1 matches at 9 bases. The CDR3 is 15 amino acids. With V trimmed by 5 bases and J by 3 bases, 7 bases remained unmatched. The germline V gene has CDR1 SGHRS and CDR2 YFSETQ. The CDR3 reads CASRPQGAGTDTQYF. CDR3 nucleotide sequence: TGCGCCAGCAGACCACAGGGGGCCGGGACAGATACGCAGTATTTT.

Ten or more counts support this clonotype. The rearrangement uses TRBV5-1 and TRBJ1-2, with TRBD1 matching 11 bases. The V segment lost 0 bases and the J segment 6 bases; nucleotides outside the gene matches: 10. CDR3 length: 17 amino acids. The germline gives CDR1 SGHRS, CDR2 YFSETQ. The CDR3 nucleotides are TGCGCCAGCAGCTTGGGGCCGGACAGGGGGCAAATGGATGGCTACACCTTC. Its protein is CASSLGPDRGQMDGYTF.

This clonotype was picked up many times. The genes are TRBV11-2 and TRBJ2-5; 12 nucleotides align to TRBD2. CDR1 is SGHAT and CDR2 is FQNNGV in the germline V gene. After removal of 1 base from V and 13 bases from J, the junction contained 7 bases not matched to a gene. This CDR3 has 14 amino acids. The CDR3 sequence: CASSLVPSGGARYF. The CDR3, as DNA: TGTGCCAGCAGCTTAGTCCCTAGCGGGGGGGCCCGGTACTTC. The full variable domain, rest sourced from reference TRBV11-2 and TRBJ2-5, is EAGVAQSPRYKIIEKRQSVAFWCNPISGHATLYWYQQILGQGPKLLIQFQNNGVVDDSQLPKDRFSAERLKGVDSTLKIQPAKLEDSAVYLCASSLVPSGGARYFGPGTRLLVL.

This clonotype has ten or more counts. V usage is TRBV20-1 and J usage is TRBJ1-4; D call uncertain. CDR3 size: 12 residues. The V gene lost 6 bases and the J gene lost 7 bases, with 12 bases spanning the gap. From germline, CDR1 is DFQATT and CDR2 SNEGSKA (reference sequence). In nucleotides, the CDR3 is TGCAGTGCCCCGGACTTTGGTGAAAAACTGTTTTTT. It translates to CSAPDFGEKLFF.

This clonotype was seen ten or more times. The DNA for the CDR3 is TGCGCCAGCAGCTTGGCCGACTACAATGAGCAGTTCTTC. Protein: CASSLADYNEQFF. The chain joins TRBV5-1 to TRBJ2-1; D unclear. This CDR3 contains 13 residues. Germline V lookup: CDR1 SGHRS, CDR2 YFSETQ. V lost 0 bases and J 3 bases, leaving 4 bases between the germline ends.

The table lists this clonotype with many counts. V and J are TRBV18 and TRBJ1-5; D gene unclear. There are 15 residues in the CDR3. CDR1 and CDR2 from the germline V gene are KGHSH and LQKENI. The V end lost 5 bases, the J end lost 1 base, and 12 bases lay between the germline ends. The CDR3, as DNA: TGTGCCAGCTCATTGATAGAAGGAAGCAATCAGCCCCAGCATTTT. Its protein is CASSLIEGSNQPQHF.

This clonotype was detected many times. The DNA of the CDR3 is TGCGCCAGCAGCGACTCCGGGGGTTCGAGACAGGGATGGAACACTGAAGCTTTCTTT. This gives the protein CASSDSGGSRQGWNTEAFF. The J gene is TRBJ1-1, the V gene TRBV5-1; 7 bases map to TRBD1. The ends lost 4 bases at V and 1 base at J; junction bases unmatched: 19. Per the germline V gene, CDR1 is SGHRS and CDR2 is YFSETQ. This CDR3 region has 19 residues. Looking up the rest from reference TRBV5-1 and TRBJ1-1 gives the full variable domain: KAGVTQTPRYLIKTRGQQVTLSCSPISGHRSVSWYQQTPGQGLQFLFEYFSETQRNKGNFPGRFSGRQFSNSRSEMNVSTLELGDSALYLCASSDSGGSRQGWNTEAFFGQGTRLTVV.

This clonotype was picked up many times. This chain's CDR3 is CASSSWTGGTDTQYF. CDR3 nucleotide sequence: TGCGCCAGCAGCTCATGGACAGGGGGAACAGATACGCAGTATTTT. V gene TRBV5-1 combines with J gene TRBJ2-3, with TRBD1 matching over 10 bases. The CDR3 runs to 15 residues. Unmatched junction bases numbered 4, after V lost 3 bases and J lost 3 bases. Germline CDR1 reads SGHRS; CDR2 reads YFSETQ. Drawing the rest from reference TRBV5-1 and TRBJ2-3, the complete variable domain is KAGVTQTPRYLIKTRGQQVTLSCSPISGHRSVSWYQQTPGQGLQFLFEYFSETQRNKGNFPGRFSGRQFSNSRSEMNVSTLELGDSALYLCASSSWTGGTDTQYFGPGTRLTVL.

This clonotype was seen repeatedly, ten times or more. This chain joins TRBV5-1 and TRBJ2-3; D uncertain. CDR1 is SGHRS, CDR2 YFSETQ, per germline. V lost 4 bases and J 1 base, leaving 10 bases between the germline ends. The CDR3 length is 14 residues. This CDR3 reads CASSPASGTDTQYF. CDR3 sequence (DNA): TGCGCCAGCAGCCCCGCCTCCGGCACAGATACGCAGTATTTT.

This clonotype occurred many times. The V gene is TRBV4-3, the J gene TRBJ1-1; weak D call: TRBD1 (5 bases). The CDR3 spans 17 residues. Germline loops: CDR1 LGHNA, CDR2 YSLEER. Trimming pared 3 bases from V and 5 bases from J, leaving 22 bases between. The CDR3 bases are TGCGCCAGCAGCCAGTTGGCGGGGGACTTCCTACGGACTGAAGCTTTCTTT. Translation: CASSQLAGDFLRTEAFF.

This clonotype was observed at least ten times. This rearrangement joins TRBV28 to TRBJ2-3, with 12 bases aligning to TRBD2. The CDR3 is 15 residues long. V lost 8 bases to trimming and J lost 3 bases; unmatched junction nucleotides: 6. Germline V gene sequence: CDR1 MDHEN, CDR2 SYDVKM. The CDR3, as DNA: TGTGCCAGCTCCTCTACTAGCGGGGGGACAGATACGCAGTATTTT. Its translation is CASSSTSGGTDTQYF. The full variable domain, with the rest looked up from reference TRBV28 and TRBJ2-3, is DVKVTQSSRYLVKRTGEKVFLECVQDMDHENMFWYRQDPGLGLRLIYFSYDVKMKEKGDIPEGYSVSREKKERFSLILESASTNQTSMYLCASSSTSGGTDTQYFGPGTRLTVL.

This clonotype has a count of ten or more. This chain links TRBV5-4 with TRBJ2-1; D assignment may be TRBD1 or TRBD2 (5 bases each). This CDR3 has 15 amino acids. V was cut by 4 bases and J by 0 bases, with 11 bases left in between. CDR1 is SGHNT and CDR2 is YYREEE in the germline V gene (reference sequence). The CDR3 loop reads CASSPMGDSYNEQFF. CDR3 sequence (DNA): TGTGCCAGCAGCCCGATGGGGGACTCCTACAATGAGCAGTTCTTC.

As to this clonotype: One end of the junction varies from germline; a read error may be responsible. The gene calls are TRBV5-1 and TRBJ2-2, with 11 positions matching TRBD2. CDR1 and CDR2 (germline): SGHRS, YFSETQ. The CDR3 covers 17 residues. The CDR3 reads CTSSSPGLADSAGELFF. DNA for the CDR3: TGCACCAGCAGCTCGCCGGGACTAGCGGATTCCGCCGGGGAGCTGTTTTTT.

This clonotype has at least ten counts. This chain connects TRBV12-3 or TRBV12-4 to TRBJ1-3; TRBD1 matches 10 bases. V lost 5 bases to trimming and J lost 4 bases; unmatched junction nucleotides: 2. The CDR3 runs to 14 residues. Here the CDR3 DNA reads TGTGCCAGCAGTATGACAGGGGGCGGAAACACCATATATTTT. It translates to CASSMTGGGNTIYF.

This clonotype was seen ten or more times. The chain joins TRBV10-3 to TRBJ1-2, with 9 nucleotides matching TRBD1. CDR1 and CDR2 from the germline V gene are ENHRY and SYGVKD. V lost 6 bases to trimming and J lost 2 bases; unmatched junction nucleotides: 1. CDR3 length equals 13 residues. The DNA of the CDR3 is TGTGCCATCAGCGGACAGGGGAACTATGGCTACACCTTC. Residues: CAISGQGNYGYTF.

At least ten counts were recorded for this clonotype. The V call is TRBV7-2, the J call TRBJ2-5, with 11 positions matching TRBD2. Germline V lookup: CDR1 SGHTA, CDR2 FQGNSA. Unmatched junction bases numbered 4, after V lost 6 bases and J lost 4 bases. This CDR3 contains 14 residues. CDR3 DNA sequence: TGTGCCAGCAGTCCTAGCGGGGGGCTAGAGACCCAGTACTTC. Its translation: CASSPSGGLETQYF.

This clonotype showed up many times. The V call is TRBV20-1, the J call TRBJ1-6; 8 nucleotides match TRBD1. V shed 0 bases and J 9 bases; nucleotides not matched to a gene: 4. The CDR3 is 14 amino acids. Germline CDR1 DFQATT, CDR2 SNEGSKA (reference sequence). CDR3 protein: CSAREDRVGSPLHF. DNA for the CDR3: TGCAGTGCTAGAGAGGACAGGGTTGGTTCACCCCTCCACTTT.

At least ten counts were recorded for this clonotype. The rearrangement links TRBV7-2 to TRBJ2-7; possibly TRBD1 for D (5 bases). Trimming left V 0 bases short and J 2 bases short, with 5 bases between. The CDR3 loop spans 13 amino acids. CDR1 and CDR2 from the germline V gene are SGHTA and FQGNSA. CDR3 protein: CASSLARAYEQYF. CDR3 nucleotides: TGTGCCAGCAGCTTAGCCAGGGCCTACGAGCAGTACTTC.

This clonotype appeared many times. CDR3 sequence (DNA): TGTGCCAGCCAACAGGAGGTGAACACTGAAGCTTTCTTT. Its translation: CASQQEVNTEAFF. The chain carries TRBV2 and TRBJ1-1; possibly TRBD1 for D (5 bases). This CDR3 has 13 amino acids. CDR1 and CDR2 (germline): SNHLY, FYNNEI. V dropped 8 bases and J dropped 0 bases, with 10 bases sitting between them.

The chain has TRBV5-5 and TRBJ1-1; no clear D gene. The CDR3 extends over 15 amino acids. CDR1 SGHKS and CDR2 YYEKEE come from the germline V gene (reference sequence). Trimming took off 3 bases at V and 0 bases at J, with 12 bases between the two ends. CDR3 sequence reads: CASSSFVGLNTEAFF. The CDR3 DNA follows: TGTGCCAGCAGCTCCTTCGTGGGTTTGAACACTGAAGCTTTCTTT. Looking up the rest from reference TRBV5-5 and TRBJ1-1 gives the full variable domain: DAGVTQSPTHLIKTRGQQVTLRCSPISGHKSVSWYQQVLGQGPQFIFQYYEKEERGRGNFPDRFSARQFPNYSSELNVNALLLGDSALYLCASSSFVGLNTEAFFGQGTRLTVV.

This clonotype has at least ten counts. This chain links TRBV25-1 with TRBJ1-3, with TRBD1 matching 8 bases. The CDR3 runs 16 residues. Germline-derived CDR1 and CDR2 are MGHDK and SYGVNS. J was trimmed by 2 bases and V by 4 bases; bases with no gene match: 7. CDR3 nucleotides: TGTGCCAGCAGTGCCGACAGGGGAGGCACTGGAAACACCATATATTTT. Protein sequence: CASSADRGGTGNTIYF.

A note on this clonotype: This clone may be a read error of a much larger clone one base away. The chain's CDR3 is CASSPGMSYEQYF. CDR3 in DNA: TGCGCCAGCAGCCCCGGAATGTCCTACGAGCAGTACTTC. The rearrangement links TRBV5-1 to TRBJ2-7; D is unclear. This CDR3 has 13 residues. V was shortened by 4 bases and J by 1 base, with 9 bases between the two germline ends. Germline CDR1 SGHRS, CDR2 YFSETQ.